This record looks at one T cell receptor beta chain sequence and its context. Its specificity is unknown. The donors gave bone marrow, and they were healthy. Primers: 60 Vbeta forward and 13 Jbeta reverse. Profiled with immunoSEQ multiplex PCR; TCRdb holds only in-frame clones, not every one. The table has some 81,000 clones, about 69% seen once. These data are taken from a study of cytomegalovirus exposure and HLA in healthy donors. Study-level findings and limits: Some public TCRs appeared in many individuals, while most sequences were rare.

CDR3 size: 12 residues. Looked up from germline, CDR1 is MNHEY and CDR2 is SMNVEV (reference sequence). Trimming cost V 4 bases and J 9 bases, with 13 bases left between them. The chain carries TRBV27 and TRBJ2-7; tentative D call: TRBD1 (6 bases). This sequence originates from a woman in her thirties or forties in good health and CMV-seropositive. The sequenced sample consisted of PBMCs. DNA for the CDR3: TGTGCCAGCAGTTCAACAGGGTTAAGGCAGTACTTC. Amino acid sequence: CASSSTGLRQYF.